This TCR beta chain derives from a study of blood T cell repertoires in COVID-19. Germline V gene sequence: CDR1 LNHDA, CDR2 SQIVND (reference sequence). The CDR3 totals 15 residues. With V trimmed by 5 bases and J by 9 bases, 14 bases remained unmatched. The repertoire was sequenced with immunoSEQ multiplex PCR; TCRdb's copy has only in-frame clones and lacks some. This sample has about 240,000 clones, with approximately 86% found just once. The sample consisted of peripheral blood. The clonotype originates from a woman in her seventies with active or convalescent COVID-19. The chain has TRBV19 and TRBJ1-2, with TRBD1 matching 8 bases. CDR3 DNA sequence: TGTGCCAGTAGTCCCAGACAGGGGAGACAATTTCGCTACACCTTC. Encoded protein: CASSPRQGRQFRYTF.